The clone carrying this T cell receptor (beta chain) was seen only once. This CDR3 is built from 12 residues. V gave up 3 bases and J gave up 6 bases, with 8 bases separating them. Germline V gene sequence: CDR1 MGHDK, CDR2 SYGVNS. In the source study's methods: By means of reference gene primer amplification, nucleated cell counts were estimated. Sequenced by immunoSEQ multiplex PCR; TCRdb stores in-frame clones only, minus some. That table supplies the V and J calls and clone size; D and trimming were determined from the DNA. The sample yields roughly 15,000 clones, more than 65% seen once. This entry is derived from a study of blood T cell repertoires in COVID-19. Study overall: Acute-phase and convalescent COVID-19 samples originated in the United States, Italy and Spain. PBMCs, B-cell-depleted T cells, or T cells provided the cDNA or gDNA that made up the material.

The clonotype was recovered from a human donor in a cohort sampled during active COVID-19. The V gene is TRBV25-1, the J gene TRBJ1-2; D remains ambiguous. Sequenced sample: peripheral blood. CDR3 nucleotides: TGTGCCAGCAGTGATAATAGCCATGGCTACACCTTC. This gives the protein CASSDNSHGYTF.